This entry concerns a single T cell receptor (beta chain). Antigen: not known. The sample comes from a study of cytomegalovirus exposure and HLA in healthy donors. General study findings and limits: TRBV6-2, TRBV6-3 and some other V segments were excluded as indistinguishable. Researchers reported that three CMV-associated chains were confirmed in vitro as CMV antigen-specific. Among immune exposure information, only CMV serostatus was available.

Germline CDR1 and CDR2: SGHDT and YYEEEE. Trimming removed 3 bases from V and 5 bases from J, with 20 bases in between. CDR3 length: 16 residues. With 60 Vbeta and 13 Jbeta primers, the PCR was carried out. Produced via immunoSEQ multiplex PCR; TCRdb's table is partial and in-frame only. The profile shows 200,000 to 250,000 clones, under 90% of them singletons. As for the donors, each was a healthy bone marrow donor. The sequenced sample consisted of PBMCs. The chain is built from TRBV5-6 and TRBJ1-1; D is uncertain. The sequence was obtained from a human donor in good health. The CDR3 coding sequence is TGTGCCAGCAGCTACCCTGGGAGCGCGGAGGATACTGAAGCTTTCTTT. This codes for CASSYPGSAEDTEAFF.